This TCR beta chain stems from a study of cytotoxic CD8 clonotypes in ibrutinib-treated CLL. This table comes from immunoSEQ multiplex PCR, and its TCRdb copy is limited to in-frame clones, with some not included. The sample lists 270,000 or so clones; around 76% were seen once. CDR3 length: 14 residues. CDR1 and CDR2 (germline): SGHVS, FNYEAQ. V dropped 1 base and J dropped 5 bases, with 11 bases sitting between them. Roughly 1.8 micrograms of genomic DNA came from cryopreserved PBMCs for TCR beta libraries. The specimen comprised PBMCs, sampled at disease progression, from a patient treated with ibrutinib. The origin of this receptor is a human donor with chronic lymphocytic leukemia. The J gene is TRBJ2-5, the V gene TRBV7-6, with a weak D call TRBD2 (6 bases). The CDR3 loop is CASSLDWGRETQYF. Here the CDR3 DNA reads TGTGCCAGCAGCTTAGATTGGGGGAGGGAGACCCAGTACTTC.